This T cell receptor beta chain was sequenced in a study of CD8+ T cells in alopecia areata. Study at large: Patients in the treated group were given tofacitinib by mouth, 5 to 10 mg twice a day. Tofacitinib administration persisted for 6 to 18 months, succeeded by 6 months off drug. Broader study findings: Sequences from scalp samples also cover resident alphabeta T cells of normal skin.

Trimming took 3 bases from V and 6 from J, leaving 11 bases between them. The CDR3 sequence is 12 residues long. The V gene's germline CDR1 is SQVTM and CDR2 ANQGSEA. Extraction of RNA preceded its reverse transcription into cDNA, which served as the sequencing template. Libraries were prepared by immunoSEQ multiplex PCR; TCRdb keeps only in-frame clonotypes and omits some of them. The table lists about 210,000 clones, under 60% of them singletons. The treatment denotes: oral pan-JAK inhibitor, 5-10 mg twice daily. For this clone: As yet, its antigen is unknown.

This sample comprised CD4+ T cells sorted from blood, obtained at week 4, from a patient treated with tofacitinib. This rearrangement joins TRBV29-1 to TRBJ1-2; D uncertain. The sequence derives from a human donor with alopecia areata. CDR3 region: CSVDKGWDGYTF. In nucleotides, the CDR3 is TGCAGCGTTGACAAGGGTTGGGATGGCTACACCTTC. Full variable domain (remainder filled in from reference TRBV29-1 and TRBJ1-2): SAVISQKPSRDICQRGTSLTIQCQVDSQVTMMFWYRQQPGQSLTLIATANQGSEATYESGFVIDKFPISRPNLTFSTLTVSNMSPEDSSIYLCSVDKGWDGYTFGSGTRLTVV.